A single TCR beta chain is shown here with its context. Its specificity is unknown. The junction shows a germline mismatch at one end, possibly a read error. This record comes from a study of tumor-infiltrating lymphocytes in primary liver carcinoma. With a constant-region primer, TCR beta cDNA was made from 400 to 550 ng of total RNA. It was through three nested multiplex PCR rounds of slightly modified ARM-PCR that TCR beta libraries arose. TRBV1-TRBV30 forward and Cbeta reverse primers drove the first two roughly 10-cycle rounds. TCRdb re-analysed the multiplex PCR reads in MiXCR, keeping a single row per CDR3 protein. Among approximately 76,000 distinct CDR3 sequences listed, 71% were seen once. Study findings and constraints: Only about 7-25% of top clones were detected in each of the five tumor regions.

Per germline, CDR1 SGHTA and CDR2 FQGTGA. The CDR3 is made up of 17 amino acids. The source material, 20-30 mg of unsorted bulk tissue, was used to co-extract RNA and DNA. Material: liver tumor tissue from sampling region 4. Indicated subset: tumor region T4, right-lateral pole. This rearrangement joins TRBV7-3 to TRBJ2-3; D ambiguous. The sequence was collected from a woman aged 55-75 years with primary liver carcinoma and hepatitis B virus infection. The CDR3 spells CVSSVLPTAASTDTQYF. The DNA for the CDR3 is TGTGTCAGCAGCGTACTACCGACCGCAGCTAGCACAGATACGCAGTATTTT.